One and the same sample provided the 10 T cell receptor beta chains below, sequenced in a study of control samples from healthy donors and cancer patients. The protocol was immunoSEQ multiplex PCR, while the TCRdb copy is restricted to in-frame clones and leaves out a portion. The table includes under 200,000 clones, roughly 95% detected once. Sequenced input: blood. Receptors were obtained from a woman between 25 and 40 years old in good health.

V and J are TRBV6-5 and TRBJ1-4, with 8 bases matching TRBD1. CDR1 and CDR2 from the germline V gene are MNHEY and SVGAGI. V dropped 7 bases and J dropped 8; count of bases not matched to a gene: 6. The CDR3 covers 13 residues. CDR3 in DNA: TGTGCCAGCAACGGACAGGGCCGAGAAAAACTGTTTTTT. Its protein product is CASNGQGREKLFF.

This sequence joins TRBV5-1 and TRBJ1-1; unclear D gene. The CDR3 covers 14 residues. V lost 2 bases and J 3 bases, leaving 11 bases between the germline ends. The V gene's germline CDR1 is SGHRS and CDR2 YFSETQ. In DNA, the CDR3 is TGCGCCAGCAGCTTCCGACGGGCGGACACTGAAGCTTTCTTT. Translating it yields CASSFRRADTEAFF.

This sequence joins TRBV20-1 and TRBJ1-1, with 8 bases matching TRBD1. Germline assignment: CDR1 DFQATT and CDR2 SNEGSKA (reference sequence). The CDR3 is 13 amino acids. V trimming: 5 bases; J trimming: 5 bases; junction bases outside the gene matches: 7. The CDR3 sequence: CSARGQGETEAFF. The CDR3 nucleotides are TGCAGTGCTCGTGGACAGGGTGAGACTGAAGCTTTCTTT.

The rearrangement uses TRBV10-3 and TRBJ2-7; 8 bases align to TRBD2. There are 13 residues in the CDR3. With 10 bases clipped from V and 2 bases from J, the junction kept 7 bases outside the gene matches. Per germline, CDR1 ENHRY and CDR2 SYGVKD. The CDR3 nucleotides read TGTGCCACCGGGGCGGGGGGACCCTACGAGCAGTACTTC. The encoded protein is CATGAGGPYEQYF.

This rearrangement joins TRBV2 to TRBJ2-7; perhaps TRBD2 as D (6 bases). The CDR3 is made up of 15 amino acids. In germline, CDR1 is SNHLY, CDR2 FYNNEI. The V end was cut by 0 bases, the J end by 3 bases, with 12 bases between. The CDR3 sequence: CASSEAGRGNYEQYF. CDR3 coding DNA: TGTGCCAGCAGTGAAGCTGGACGGGGGAACTACGAGCAGTACTTC.

The CDR3 DNA reads as TGTGCCAGTGATAGCGGATACAATGAGCAGTTCTTC. This gives the protein CASDSGYNEQFF. The V call is TRBV2, the J call TRBJ2-1; a weak D match, TRBD2 (6 bases). CDR1 is SNHLY, CDR2 FYNNEI, per germline. Trimming removed 9 bases at V and 4 bases at J, with 10 bases between. The CDR3 runs 12 residues. The full variable domain, rest sourced from reference TRBV2 and TRBJ2-1, is EPEVTQTPSHQVTQMGQEVILRCVPISNHLYFYWYRQILGQKVEFLVSFYNNEISEKSEIFDDQFSVERPDGSNFTLKIRSTKLEDSAMYFCASDSGYNEQFFGPGTRLTVL.

V is TRBV6-1 and J is TRBJ1-1; TRBD1 matches 11 bases. V lost 4 bases to trimming and J lost 5 bases; unmatched junction nucleotides: 9. CDR1 and CDR2 from the germline V gene are MNHNS and SASEGT. The CDR3 sequence is 16 residues long. DNA for the CDR3: TGTGCCAGCAGTGCCGGGGACAGGGGGATCGATACTGAAGCTTTCTTT. Protein: CASSAGDRGIDTEAFF.

CDR3 region: CANGPLGPLHF. The CDR3, as DNA: TGTGCCAACGGGCCTCTTGGACCCCTCCACTTT. This chain connects TRBV10-3 to TRBJ1-6; D is unresolved. This CDR3 contains 11 residues. The V and J ends lost 10 bases and 12 bases respectively, with 13 bases between them. Germline V gene lookup returns CDR1 ENHRY and CDR2 SYGVKD.

The V and J genes are TRBV13 and TRBJ1-1; D is ambiguous. Trimming shortened V by 5 bases and J by 5 bases, and 18 bases separated the two germline ends. Germline values: CDR1 PRHDT, CDR2 FYEKMQ (reference sequence). The CDR3 totals 15 residues. CDR3 loop: CASSHGRNEGTEAFF. In nucleotides, the CDR3 is TGTGCCAGCAGCCATGGACGGAATGAAGGGACTGAAGCTTTCTTT.

The chain joins TRBV27 to TRBJ2-7, with 10 nucleotides matching TRBD1. Germline CDR1 is MNHEY and CDR2 is SMNVEV (reference sequence). The CDR3 runs 14 residues. The trim removed 5 bases at V and 3 bases at J, leaving 4 bases unmatched. The CDR3 here is CASSRDRGYYEQYF. The CDR3 DNA follows: TGTGCCAGCAGTAGGGACAGGGGTTACTACGAGCAGTACTTC.